A selection of T cell receptor beta chains follows, all from one sample in a study of T cell repertoires in cytomegalovirus infection. TCRdb reprocessed the reads with MiXCR, giving one entry per CDR3 protein. The repertoire consists of approximately 240,000 distinct CDR3 sequences, with approximately 13% occurring once and the leading ten covering 1.5% to 2%. Material: PBMCs. These receptors were taken from a human donor in good health (CMV status not recorded). Some clones in this sample may be carry-over from other donors' samples. The CDR3 runs from the conserved cysteine through the conserved F or W. D genes are given only for firm matches. Clone sizes are given selectively: once, few, many, or a class where the clone is expanded.

D	V	size	J	DNA	CDR3
NA	TRBV27	many	TRBJ2-1	TGTGCCAGCAGTGCGGCGTTCCTCTCCTACAATGAGCAGTTCTTC	CASSAAFLSYNEQFF
TRBD1	TRBV25-1	NA	TRBJ1-1	TGTGCCAGCACCTTGGGACAGGGAGGGAACACTGAAGCTTTCTTT	CASTLGQGGNTEAFF
NA	TRBV28	many	TRBJ1-4	TGTGCCAGCACCTATCCTGGAAGGGCCGGATTGAATGAAAAACTGTTTTTT	CASTYPGRAGLNEKLFF
NA	TRBV28	few	TRBJ2-3	TGTGCCAGCAGTCAGCCCTCGAGCCTTATTACGCAGTATTTT	CASSQPSSLITQYF
TRBD2	TRBV11-3	many	TRBJ2-3	TGTGCCAGCAGCGCGTGGGCTAGCGGGGACACAGATACGCAGTATTTT	CASSAWASGDTDTQYF
TRBD1	TRBV6-2/TRBV6-3	many	TRBJ1-2	TGTGCCAGCTGCATCGTCCAGGGGGCTCATGATGGCTACACCTTC	CASCIVQGAHDGYTF
NA	TRBV12-3/TRBV12-4	many	TRBJ2-3	TGTGCCAGCAGTTTAGATCCGGGAAGCGCAGATACGCAGTATTTT	CASSLDPGSADTQYF
TRBD1	TRBV28	NA	TRBJ2-2	TGTGCCAGCAGTTTTCTGACAGGGCTCACCGGGGAGCTGTTTTTT	CASSFLTGLTGELFF
NA	TRBV19	few	TRBJ1-5	TGTGCCAGTAGGCCCGGGACACCTCAGCCCCAGCATTTT	CASRPGTPQPQHF
NA	TRBV7-2	many	TRBJ2-3	TGTGCCAGCAGCTTATCGGCAGGAAGCACAGATACGCAGTATTTT	CASSLSAGSTDTQYF
NA	TRBV19	many	TRBJ2-2	TGTGCCAGTAGTATCCAGGGTACGAACACCGGGGAGCTGTTTTTT	CASSIQGTNTGELFF
TRBD2	TRBV7-2	many	TRBJ2-3	TGTGCCAGCAGCGCTCCTAGCGGGGCGACTTGGTCCGATACGCAGTATTTT	CASSAPSGATWSDTQYF
TRBD2	TRBV5-4	few	TRBJ2-3	TGTGCCAGCAGCTTATCACTAGCGGGAGATGATACGCAGTATTTT	CASSLSLAGDDTQYF
NA	TRBV12-3/TRBV12-4	many	TRBJ1-4	TGTGCCAGCAGTTTACTGAGGGGCAGGGCAGAACTGTTTTTT	CASSLLRGRAELFF
TRBD1	TRBV20-1	NA	TRBJ1-1	TGCAGTGCTACAGGGGGGAGGGGGATCACTGAAGCTTTCTTT	CSATGGRGITEAFF
NA	TRBV10-3	NA	TRBJ1-2	TGTGCCATCAGTTACGACAGGAATGGCTACACCTTC	CAISYDRNGYTF
TRBD1	TRBV20-1	NA	TRBJ1-5	TGCAGTGCTGATGACGGGGGGGGACAGACCCAGCATTTT	CSADDGGGQTQHF
TRBD2	TRBV4-3	many	TRBJ2-7	TGCGCCAGCAGCCCCGGGACTAGCGGGAGGAGAGAGCAGTACTTC	CASSPGTSGRREQYF
TRBD2	TRBV7-3	many	TRBJ2-5	TGTGCCAGCAGCTTACTAGCGGGAATGGCGACCCAGTACTTC	CASSLLAGMATQYF
NA	TRBV7-8	many	TRBJ1-1	TGTGCCAGCAGCTTTCAACAGACGAACACTGAAGCTTTCTTT	CASSFQQTNTEAFF
TRBD2	TRBV7-2	many	TRBJ2-3	TGTGCCAGCAGCTTTAGGGGACTAGTGGAAAATACGCAGTATTTT	CASSFRGLVENTQYF
NA	TRBV20-1	NA	TRBJ2-2	TGCAGTGCTGGGGGTCGGACGGCGAACACCGGGGAGCTGTTTTTT	CSAGGRTANTGELFF
TRBD1	TRBV28	few	TRBJ2-2	TGTGCCAGCGGATTAACCATGGACAGGGGGCTCGGGGAGCTGTTTTTT	CASGLTMDRGLGELFF
NA	TRBV7-2	many	TRBJ2-7	TGTGCCAGCAGGCGGGGACCGAATTACGAGCAGTACTTC	CASRRGPNYEQYF
TRBD1	TRBV7-9	many	TRBJ1-5	TGTGCCAGCAGCTTACAGCTAACAGGGGTAGGCAATCAGCCCCAGCATTTT	CASSLQLTGVGNQPQHF
NA	TRBV7-2	many	TRBJ1-5	TGTGCCAGCAGCTTGACCCTGGGTGGCAATCAGCCCCAGCATTTT	CASSLTLGGNQPQHF
NA	TRBV6-1	many	TRBJ2-3	TGTGCCAGCAGTGAAGTGGCAAGCACAGATACGCAGTATTTT	CASSEVASTDTQYF
TRBD2	TRBV4-3	NA	TRBJ2-5	TGCGCCAGCAGCCCCCGGGCAACTAGCGGGGCCATCGAGACCCAGTACTTC	CASSPRATSGAIETQYF
NA	TRBV10-2	NA	TRBJ1-6	TGCGCCAGCAGTGAGACAGGGAACTATAATTCACCCCTCCACTTT	CASSETGNYNSPLHF
NA	TRBV12-3/TRBV12-4	NA	TRBJ1-2	TGTGCCAGCAGCAGGGTTGACTATGGCTACACCTTC	CASSRVDYGYTF
NA	TRBV6-6	many	TRBJ1-1	TGTGCCAGCAGTTACTCCAGATTGACAGTTGAAGCTTTCTTT	CASSYSRLTVEAFF
TRBD2	TRBV28	many	TRBJ2-5	TGTGCCAGCAGCCCTAGCGGGAGAGAGGAGACCCAGTACTTC	CASSPSGREETQYF
TRBD1	TRBV7-6	NA	TRBJ1-4	TGTGCCAGCAGCAGTGCAACAGGGGTGGGAGAAAAACTGTTTTTT	CASSSATGVGEKLFF
NA	TRBV5-4	many	TRBJ2-5	TGTGCCAGCAGCTCCCGGGTCCACCAAGAGACCCAGTACTTC	CASSSRVHQETQYF
NA	TRBV27	few	TRBJ2-1	TGTGCCAGCAGTGGTCGGGACAACATCTACAATGAGCAGTTCTTC	CASSGRDNIYNEQFF
TRBD2	TRBV6-1	many	TRBJ2-7	TGTGCCACCCAAAGGGTAGCGGGAGGGGAGTACTTC	CATQRVAGGEYF
TRBD1	TRBV6-2/TRBV6-3	many	TRBJ2-7	TGTGCCAGCGGCAGGGGGTCTGGGACCTACGAGCAGTACTTC	CASGRGSGTYEQYF
TRBD2	TRBV6-2/TRBV6-3	NA	TRBJ2-1	TGTGCCAGCAGTACGGGGACTAGCGGGAGGGTCATCAACAATGAGCAGTTCTTC	CASSTGTSGRVINNEQFF
NA	TRBV6-2/TRBV6-3	NA	TRBJ2-7	TGTGCCAGCAGTGCCGGGACACTAGTCTACGAGCAGTACTTC	CASSAGTLVYEQYF
NA	TRBV11-3	NA	TRBJ2-1	TGTGCCAGCAGCAAAGGAGGGTACAGGGATTACTACAATGAGCAGTTCTTC	CASSKGGYRDYYNEQFF
TRBD1	TRBV6-2/TRBV6-3	few	TRBJ1-2	TGTGCCAGCAGCAATCCGGGACAGGGAAATGGCTACACCTTC	CASSNPGQGNGYTF
NA	TRBV10-3	many	TRBJ1-1	TGTGCCACTCGAGATGGGGGTGGGGAGCACACTGAAGCTTTCTTT	CATRDGGGEHTEAFF
TRBD2	TRBV7-8	many	TRBJ2-3	TGTGCCAGCAGCTTCGGGACTAGCGGGAGGGAAAGCACAGATACGCAGTATTTT	CASSFGTSGRESTDTQYF
NA	TRBV4-3	few	TRBJ2-2	TGCGCCAGCAGCCCCCGAAGGGACCTGGGAACGGGGGAGCTGTTTTTT	CASSPRRDLGTGELFF
NA	TRBV28	NA	TRBJ2-1	TGTGCCAGAAGGACTGGCTACAATGAGCAGTTCTTC	CARRTGYNEQFF
TRBD1	TRBV2	NA	TRBJ1-5	TGTGCCAGCAGGACTGGGACAGGGAGCAATCAGCCCCAGCATTTT	CASRTGTGSNQPQHF
NA	TRBV6-8	few	TRBJ1-4	TGTGCCAGCAAGGAGGTGGAGGGGACCGGTGAAAAACTGTTTTTT	CASKEVEGTGEKLFF
TRBD2	TRBV29-1	NA	TRBJ2-1	TGCAGCGTTGAACGGGGGGACGTAGCGGGGGGTTTCGGATGGCAGTTCTTC	CSVERGDVAGGFGWQFF
NA	TRBV2	many	TRBJ2-5	TGTGCCAGCAGTGAAGGGACCTATCAAGAGACCCAGTACTTC	CASSEGTYQETQYF
TRBD2	TRBV5-4	many	TRBJ2-6	TGTGCCAGCAGCTCCTCGGGGGGTGGGGCCAACGTCCTGACTTTC	CASSSSGGGANVLTF
TRBD1	TRBV7-3	many	TRBJ1-2	TGTGCCAGCAGCTTAAGGACAGGGGCGGCTGGCTACACCTTC	CASSLRTGAAGYTF
TRBD1	TRBV29-1	NA	TRBJ1-1	TGCAGCTCCACCCGGACAGGGGCTGAAGCTTTCTTT	CSSTRTGAEAFF
NA	TRBV7-2	once	TRBJ2-5	TGTGCCAGCAGCTTCGGGGGGCGAGAGACCCGGTACTTC	CASSFGGRETRYF
TRBD2	TRBV11-3	many	TRBJ2-5	TGTGCCAGCAGCCTTCTAGCGGGAGGGTCGGAGACCCAGTACTTC	CASSLLAGGSETQYF